This TCR beta chain was sequenced during a study of blood T cells in healthy people across ages. Whole-study context: Per two T cells, template switching captured roughly one barcoded beta molecule. Findings of the study overall: Possibly confounding the expanded clonotype changes was the fact that donor CMV status was unknown.

A second PCR of about 7 to 12 cycles used a sample-barcoded 5' primer and a J-beta primer mix. Each CDR3 protein gets one entry after TCRdb re-called the 5' RACE reads with MiXCR. This sample has 1.2 million to 1.5 million distinct CDR3 sequences; approximately 63% occur once, and the top ten carry roughly 7%. CDR1 MNHEY and CDR2 SVGAGI come from the germline V gene. V lost 6 bases, J lost 4 bases, and 4 bases stayed unmatched. The CDR3 is made up of 14 amino acids. Note on this clonotype: Its antigen is undetermined.

Material for sequencing was blood. The gene calls are TRBV6-5 and TRBJ1-4, with 8 nucleotides matching TRBD1. The TCR comes from a man aged 18-30 years in good health. CDR3 in DNA: TGTGCCAGCAGCTGGGACAGGAGTAATGAAAAACTGTTTTTT. This translates into CASSWDRSNEKLFF.